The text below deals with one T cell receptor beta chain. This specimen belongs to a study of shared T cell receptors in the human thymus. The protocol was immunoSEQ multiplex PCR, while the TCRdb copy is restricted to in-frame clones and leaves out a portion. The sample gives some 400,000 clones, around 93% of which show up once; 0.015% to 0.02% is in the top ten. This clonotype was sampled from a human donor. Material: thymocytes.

CDR3 DNA sequence: TGTGCCAGCAGCTTAGCGACGGACTCCGCCACAGATACGCAGTATTTT. It translates to CASSLATDSATDTQYF. The chain couples TRBV11-2 to TRBJ2-3, with D tentatively TRBD2 (5 bases). CDR3 size: 16 residues. The V gene lost 1 base and the J gene lost 2 bases, with 13 bases spanning the gap. Per germline, CDR1 SGHAT and CDR2 FQNNGV.